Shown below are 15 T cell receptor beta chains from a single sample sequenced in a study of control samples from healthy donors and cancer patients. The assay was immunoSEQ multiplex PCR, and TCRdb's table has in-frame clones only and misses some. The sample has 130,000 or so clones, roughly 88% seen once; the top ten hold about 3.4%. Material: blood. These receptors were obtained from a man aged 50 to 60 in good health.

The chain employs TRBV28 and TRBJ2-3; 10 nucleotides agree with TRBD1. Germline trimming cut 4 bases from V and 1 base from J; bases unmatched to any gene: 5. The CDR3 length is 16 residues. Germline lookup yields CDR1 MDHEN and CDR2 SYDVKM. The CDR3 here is CASSSAGTGGTDTQYF. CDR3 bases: TGTGCCAGCAGTTCCGCCGGGACAGGGGGCACAGATACGCAGTATTTT.

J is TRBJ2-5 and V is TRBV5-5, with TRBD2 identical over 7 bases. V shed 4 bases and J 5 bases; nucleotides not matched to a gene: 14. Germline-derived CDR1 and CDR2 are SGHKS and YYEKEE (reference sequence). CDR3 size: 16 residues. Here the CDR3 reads CASSPRFPGGWETQYF. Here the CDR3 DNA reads TGTGCCAGCAGCCCACGCTTTCCCGGGGGGTGGGAGACCCAGTACTTC.

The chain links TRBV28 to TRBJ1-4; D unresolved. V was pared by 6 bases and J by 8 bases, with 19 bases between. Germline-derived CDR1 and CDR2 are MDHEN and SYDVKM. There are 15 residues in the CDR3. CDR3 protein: CASSLAGRVYEKLFF. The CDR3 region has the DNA TGTGCCAGCAGCCTAGCGGGAAGGGTGTACGAAAAACTGTTTTTT.

CDR3 amino acids: CASSNRAQETQYF. CDR3 nucleotide sequence: TGTGCCAGTAGTAACAGGGCACAAGAGACCCAGTACTTC. This chain uses TRBV19 with TRBJ2-5, with D possibly TRBD1 on 6 matching bases. This CDR3 comprises 13 residues. The germline CDR1 and CDR2 sequences are LNHDA and SQIVND (reference sequence). Trimming cost V 4 bases and J 2 bases, with 8 bases left between them. Looking up the rest from reference TRBV19 and TRBJ2-5 gives the full variable domain: DGGITQSPKYLFRKEGQNVTLSCEQNLNHDAMYWYRQDPGQGLRLIYYSQIVNDFQKGDIAEGYSVSREKKESFPLTVTSAQKNPTAFYLCASSNRAQETQYFGPGTRLLVL.

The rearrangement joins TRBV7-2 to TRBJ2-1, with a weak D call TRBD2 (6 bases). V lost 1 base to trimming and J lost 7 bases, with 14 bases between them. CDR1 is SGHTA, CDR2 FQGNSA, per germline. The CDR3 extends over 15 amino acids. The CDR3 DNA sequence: TGTGCCAGCAGCTTAGAAGGAGGGGTCGTGAATGAGCAGTTCTTC. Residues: CASSLEGGVVNEQFF.

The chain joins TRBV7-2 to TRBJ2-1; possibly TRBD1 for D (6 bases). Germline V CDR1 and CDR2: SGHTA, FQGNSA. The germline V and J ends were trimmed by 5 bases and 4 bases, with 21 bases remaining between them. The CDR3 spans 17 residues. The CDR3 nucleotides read TGTGCCAGCAGCCCCTTATGGGGGCAGGGAAAATACAATGAGCAGTTCTTC. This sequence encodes CASSPLWGQGKYNEQFF.

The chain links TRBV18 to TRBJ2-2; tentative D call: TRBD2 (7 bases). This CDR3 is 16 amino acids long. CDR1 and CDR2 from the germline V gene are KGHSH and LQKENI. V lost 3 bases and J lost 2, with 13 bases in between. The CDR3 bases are TGTGCCAGCTCACCTCAAGGGGGGGCCAACACCGGGGAGCTGTTTTTT. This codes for CASSPQGGANTGELFF.

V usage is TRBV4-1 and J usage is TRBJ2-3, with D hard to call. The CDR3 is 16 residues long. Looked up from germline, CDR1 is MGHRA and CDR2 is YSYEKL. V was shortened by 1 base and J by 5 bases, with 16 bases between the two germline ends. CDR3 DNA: TGCGCCAGCAGCCAAGGGGGAAGTGGTGGGCTAGATACGCAGTATTTT. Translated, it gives CASSQGGSGGLDTQYF.

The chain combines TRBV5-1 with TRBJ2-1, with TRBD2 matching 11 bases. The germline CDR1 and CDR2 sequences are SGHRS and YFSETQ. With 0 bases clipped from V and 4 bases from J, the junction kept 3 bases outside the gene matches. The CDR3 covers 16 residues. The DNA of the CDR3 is TGCGCCAGCAGCTTGGGCCTAGCGGGGGGATACAATGAGCAGTTCTTC. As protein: CASSLGLAGGYNEQFF.

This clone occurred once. The CDR3 reads CARSGIPTVFRTDTQYF. The DNA of the CDR3 is TGTGCCAGAAGCGGAATCCCGACAGTATTCCGCACAGATACGCAGTATTTT. This chain connects TRBV5-3 to TRBJ2-3, with D tentatively TRBD1 (5 bases). TRBV5-3 is reported as an ORF; its role is uncertain. This CDR3 is built from 17 residues. Between the trimmed V and J ends, which lost 4 bases and 1 base, there was a span of 19 bases.

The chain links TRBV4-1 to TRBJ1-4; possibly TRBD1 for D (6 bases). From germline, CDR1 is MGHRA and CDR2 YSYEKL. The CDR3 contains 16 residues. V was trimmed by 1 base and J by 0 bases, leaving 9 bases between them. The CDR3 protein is CASSQGTDATNEKLFF. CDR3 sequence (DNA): TGCGCCAGCAGCCAAGGGACAGATGCAACTAATGAAAAACTGTTTTTT.

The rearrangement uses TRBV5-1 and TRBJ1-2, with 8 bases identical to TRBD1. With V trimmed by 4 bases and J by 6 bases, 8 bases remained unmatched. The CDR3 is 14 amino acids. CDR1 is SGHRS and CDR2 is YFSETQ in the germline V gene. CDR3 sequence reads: CASSPATGDHGYTF. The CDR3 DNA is TGCGCCAGCAGCCCGGCGACAGGGGACCATGGCTACACCTTC.

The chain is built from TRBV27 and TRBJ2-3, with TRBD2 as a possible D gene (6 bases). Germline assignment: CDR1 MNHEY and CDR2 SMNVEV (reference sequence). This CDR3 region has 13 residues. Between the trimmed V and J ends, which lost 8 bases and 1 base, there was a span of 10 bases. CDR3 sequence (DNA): TGTGCCAGCGGGGGGAGCCGCACAGATACGCAGTATTTT. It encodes CASGGSRTDTQYF.

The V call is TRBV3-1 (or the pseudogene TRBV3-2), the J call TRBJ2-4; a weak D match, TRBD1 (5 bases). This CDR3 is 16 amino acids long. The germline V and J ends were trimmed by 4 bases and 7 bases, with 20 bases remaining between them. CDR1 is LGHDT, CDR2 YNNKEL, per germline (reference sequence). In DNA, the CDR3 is TGTGCCAGCAGCCGAGCTGGCGGCAGCCCAGGGAACATTCAGTACTTC. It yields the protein CASSRAGGSPGNIQYF.

The CDR3 region is CASLLWGQSSPLHF. The CDR3 bases are TGTGCCAGCTTACTATGGGGACAGTCATCACCCCTCCACTTT. The rearrangement joins TRBV2 to TRBJ1-6, with 7 positions matching TRBD1. V lost 8 bases, J lost 10 bases, and 11 bases stayed unmatched. The germline V gene has CDR1 SNHLY and CDR2 FYNNEI. CDR3 size: 14 residues.